A selection of T cell receptor beta chains follows, all from one sample in a study of blood T cells in healthy people across ages. TCRdb re-derived calls from the 5' RACE reads in MiXCR, one entry per CDR3 protein. Of 700,000 to 900,000 distinct CDR3 sequences in the sample, less than 70% were seen once. Sequencing was done on a sample of blood. The receptors derive from a man older than 75 in good health. CDR3s include the opening cysteine and the closing phenylalanine or tryptophan. D genes are given only for firm matches. A clone size is listed for some rows: how often the clone was seen (once, few, many), or a class if it is expanded.

CDR3aa: CATSSHVGHRGYTF
CDR3nt: TGTGCCACCAGCTCCCACGTGGGACATCGCGGCTACACCTTC
v_gene: TRBV15
j_gene: TRBJ1-2
d_gene: NA
abundance: NA

CDR3aa: CASSWGTGATFTLGVAKNIQYF
CDR3nt: TGCGCCAGCAGCTGGGGGACAGGGGCAACCTTCACCCTAGGGGTAGCCAAAAACATTCAGTACTTC
v_gene: TRBV5-1
j_gene: TRBJ2-4
d_gene: TRBD1
abundance: NA

CDR3aa: CASRTSGRVSYEQYF
CDR3nt: TGTGCCAGCAGAACCAGCGGGAGAGTGTCCTACGAGCAGTACTTC
v_gene: TRBV28
j_gene: TRBJ2-7
d_gene: TRBD2
abundance: NA

CDR3aa: CATSSAVGETQYF
CDR3nt: TGTGCCACCAGCTCTGCGGTGGGAGAGACCCAGTACTTC
v_gene: TRBV15
j_gene: TRBJ2-5
d_gene: NA
abundance: NA

CDR3aa: CASSPLAGDDSYEQYF
CDR3nt: TGTGCCAGCAGTCCCCTAGCGGGCGACGACTCCTACGAGCAGTACTTC
v_gene: TRBV12-3/TRBV12-4
j_gene: TRBJ2-7
d_gene: TRBD2
abundance: NA

CDR3aa: CSALPSGRPPRSNEQFF
CDR3nt: TGCAGTGCTTTACCCAGCGGGAGGCCTCCAAGGTCCAATGAGCAGTTCTTC
v_gene: TRBV20-1
j_gene: TRBJ2-1
d_gene: TRBD2
abundance: once

CDR3aa: CASSADGQGTNEQFF
CDR3nt: TGCGCCAGCAGCGCAGATGGACAGGGGACGAATGAGCAGTTCTTC
v_gene: TRBV5-1
j_gene: TRBJ2-1
d_gene: TRBD1
abundance: few

CDR3aa: CSVEKDTGELFF
CDR3nt: TGCAGCGTTGAAAAGGACACCGGGGAGCTGTTTTTT
v_gene: TRBV29-1
j_gene: TRBJ2-2
d_gene: NA
abundance: NA

CDR3aa: CASSQSGGLSETQYF
CDR3nt: TGTGCCAGCAGCCAGTCGGGGGGCCTGAGCGAGACCCAGTACTTC
v_gene: TRBV3-1
j_gene: TRBJ2-5
d_gene: NA
abundance: NA

CDR3aa: CATSTGGGASYGYTF
CDR3nt: TGTGCCACCAGTACTGGAGGGGGCGCGAGCTATGGCTACACCTTC
v_gene: TRBV24-1
j_gene: TRBJ1-2
d_gene: TRBD1
abundance: NA

CDR3aa: CASSTGSVYNEQYF
CDR3nt: TGTGCCAGCAGCACGGGGTCCGTCTACAATGAGCAGTACTTC
v_gene: TRBV25-1
j_gene: TRBJ2-7
d_gene: NA
abundance: NA

CDR3aa: CASSLEASRGGGYTF
CDR3nt: TGTGCCAGCAGCTTAGAGGCCAGCCGCGGGGGTGGCTACACCTTC
v_gene: TRBV7-9
j_gene: TRBJ1-2
d_gene: NA
abundance: NA

CDR3aa: CASSLGTADQETQYF
CDR3nt: TGTGCCAGCAGCCTCGGGACGGCCGACCAAGAGACCCAGTACTTC
v_gene: TRBV12-3/TRBV12-4
j_gene: TRBJ2-5
d_gene: NA
abundance: few

CDR3aa: CAISGPGSVGTEAFF
CDR3nt: TGTGCCATCAGTGGTCCAGGGTCGGTCGGCACTGAAGCTTTCTTT
v_gene: TRBV10-3
j_gene: TRBJ1-1
d_gene: NA
abundance: few

CDR3aa: CASSQDLASEQFF
CDR3nt: TGTGCCAGCAGCCAAGATTTAGCCTCCGAGCAGTTCTTC
v_gene: TRBV3-1
j_gene: TRBJ2-1
d_gene: NA
abundance: NA

CDR3aa: CSAAEREVTGELFF
CDR3nt: TGCAGTGCGGCGGAGCGGGAGGTAACCGGGGAGCTGTTTTTT
v_gene: TRBV20-1
j_gene: TRBJ2-2
d_gene: TRBD2
abundance: NA

CDR3aa: CASSLAEGQGANEQFF
CDR3nt: TGTGCCAGCAGTTTAGCGGAGGGACAGGGGGCGAATGAGCAGTTCTTC
v_gene: TRBV12-3/TRBV12-4
j_gene: TRBJ2-1
d_gene: TRBD1
abundance: NA

CDR3aa: CASSLGGAENEQFF
CDR3nt: TGTGCCAGCAGTTTAGGCGGGGCGGAAAATGAGCAGTTCTTC
v_gene: TRBV28
j_gene: TRBJ2-1
d_gene: NA
abundance: NA

CDR3aa: CSAISGNQPQHF
CDR3nt: TGCAGTGCGATTAGTGGCAATCAGCCCCAGCATTTT
v_gene: TRBV20-1
j_gene: TRBJ1-5
d_gene: NA
abundance: few

CDR3aa: CSVEGSNYEQYF
CDR3nt: TGCAGCGTTGAGGGCAGCAACTACGAGCAGTACTTC
v_gene: TRBV29-1
j_gene: TRBJ2-7
d_gene: NA
abundance: few

CDR3aa: CASSPPGIIYNEQFF
CDR3nt: TGTGCCAGCAGCCCCCCAGGGATAATCTACAATGAGCAGTTCTTC
v_gene: TRBV7-8
j_gene: TRBJ2-1
d_gene: NA
abundance: NA

CDR3aa: CASSFNGKNEQFF
CDR3nt: TGCGCCAGCAGCTTTAACGGGAAGAATGAGCAGTTCTTC
v_gene: TRBV5-1
j_gene: TRBJ2-1
d_gene: NA
abundance: few

CDR3aa: CATSDATGDDRDAYF
CDR3nt: TGTGCCACCAGTGACGCCACAGGGGACGACAGAGACGCGTATTTT
v_gene: TRBV24-1
j_gene: TRBJ2-3
d_gene: TRBD1
abundance: NA

CDR3aa: CASSSNPGGRDGYTF
CDR3nt: TGTGCCAGCAGCTCCAATCCTGGGGGCCGGGATGGCTACACCTTC
v_gene: TRBV5-5
j_gene: TRBJ1-2
d_gene: NA
abundance: NA

CDR3aa: CASGRVAQWDEQFF
CDR3nt: TGTGCCAGCGGGAGAGTAGCACAATGGGATGAGCAGTTCTTC
v_gene: TRBV7-2
j_gene: TRBJ2-1
d_gene: NA
abundance: few

CDR3aa: CASSLAHTDTQYF
CDR3nt: TGTGCCAGCAGCTTGGCCCACACAGATACGCAGTATTTT
v_gene: TRBV7-2
j_gene: TRBJ2-3
d_gene: NA
abundance: NA

CDR3aa: CASSQGALQPIYEQYF
CDR3nt: TGTGCCAGCAGTCAGGGGGCTCTCCAGCCCATCTACGAGCAGTACTTC
v_gene: TRBV5-4
j_gene: TRBJ2-7
d_gene: TRBD1
abundance: few

CDR3aa: CASSRGLALRPDTQYF
CDR3nt: TGTGCCAGCAGTCGGGGACTAGCGCTGAGACCAGATACGCAGTATTTT
v_gene: TRBV28
j_gene: TRBJ2-3
d_gene: TRBD2
abundance: NA

CDR3aa: CASNEGDRLSYEQYF
CDR3nt: TGTGCCAGCAACGAGGGGGACAGGCTGTCCTACGAGCAGTACTTC
v_gene: TRBV11-2
j_gene: TRBJ2-7
d_gene: TRBD1
abundance: few

CDR3aa: CASSLDVPSTDTQYF
CDR3nt: TGCGCCAGCAGCTTAGACGTACCTAGCACAGATACGCAGTATTTT
v_gene: TRBV5-1
j_gene: TRBJ2-3
d_gene: NA
abundance: NA

CDR3aa: CASSQFGSAIDGYAYF
CDR3nt: TGTGCCAGCAGCCAATTCGGTAGCGCCATCGACGGATACGCGTATTTT
v_gene: TRBV3-1
j_gene: TRBJ2-3
d_gene: NA
abundance: few

CDR3aa: CASSLGPQHF
CDR3nt: TGTGCCAGCAGCCTGGGGCCCCAGCATTTT
v_gene: TRBV11-3
j_gene: TRBJ1-5
d_gene: NA
abundance: NA

CDR3aa: CSASVAGRGNTEAFF
CDR3nt: TGCAGTGCTAGCGTCGCTGGGAGGGGGAACACTGAAGCTTTCTTT
v_gene: TRBV20-1
j_gene: TRBJ1-1
d_gene: NA
abundance: few

CDR3aa: CSVARVGDYGYTF
CDR3nt: TGCAGCGTTGCCAGGGTGGGAGACTATGGCTACACCTTC
v_gene: TRBV29-1
j_gene: TRBJ1-2
d_gene: NA
abundance: NA

CDR3aa: CASKRAGVDEQYF
CDR3nt: TGTGCCAGCAAGAGGGCGGGAGTAGACGAGCAGTACTTC
v_gene: TRBV2
j_gene: TRBJ2-7
d_gene: TRBD2
abundance: NA

CDR3aa: CASSESTSNYGYTF
CDR3nt: TGCGCCAGCAGTGAGTCGACCTCTAACTATGGCTACACCTTC
v_gene: TRBV10-2
j_gene: TRBJ1-2
d_gene: NA
abundance: NA

CDR3aa: CASSFPGPLTGANVLTF
CDR3nt: TGTGCCAGCAGCTTTCCCGGGCCACTGACGGGGGCCAACGTCCTGACTTTC
v_gene: TRBV7-2
j_gene: TRBJ2-6
d_gene: NA
abundance: NA

CDR3aa: CASSNLQVAKNIQYF
CDR3nt: TGTGCCAGCAGCAACTTACAGGTAGCCAAAAACATTCAGTACTTC
v_gene: TRBV21-1
j_gene: TRBJ2-4
d_gene: NA
abundance: few

CDR3aa: CASSSGTGNYGYTF
CDR3nt: TGTGCCAGCAGTTCCGGGACAGGCAACTATGGCTACACCTTC
v_gene: TRBV7-2
j_gene: TRBJ1-2
d_gene: TRBD1
abundance: many

CDR3aa: CASSLEFNGYTF
CDR3nt: TGTGCCAGCAGTTTGGAGTTTAATGGCTACACCTTC
v_gene: TRBV28
j_gene: TRBJ1-2
d_gene: NA
abundance: NA

CDR3aa: CASSRLAEGRLEQFF
CDR3nt: TGTGCCAGCAGCCGTCTAGCGGAGGGCCGTTTGGAGCAGTTCTTC
v_gene: TRBV7-2
j_gene: TRBJ2-1
d_gene: TRBD2
abundance: NA

CDR3aa: CASSTGFPDTQYF
CDR3nt: TGTGCCAGCAGTACAGGTTTTCCAGATACGCAGTATTTT
v_gene: TRBV7-3
j_gene: TRBJ2-3
d_gene: NA
abundance: NA

CDR3aa: CSAGKYEKLFF
CDR3nt: TGCAGCGCGGGCAAATATGAAAAACTGTTTTTT
v_gene: TRBV20-1
j_gene: TRBJ1-4
d_gene: NA
abundance: few

CDR3aa: CASSRNPGGSYEQYF
CDR3nt: TGTGCCAGCAGCAGGAACCCAGGGGGCTCCTACGAGCAGTACTTC
v_gene: TRBV12-3/TRBV12-4
j_gene: TRBJ2-7
d_gene: TRBD1
abundance: few

CDR3aa: CSAPKTDYGYTF
CDR3nt: TGCAGTGCCCCTAAAACGGACTATGGCTACACCTTC
v_gene: TRBV20-1
j_gene: TRBJ1-2
d_gene: NA
abundance: few